This TCR beta chain was captured by sequencing in a study of read filtering for tumor transcriptome and immune sequencing. The library was built from about 400 ng RNA with molecular barcoded adaptors for alpha/delta and beta/gamma chains. A single record per CDR3 protein comes from TCRdb applying MiXCR to the reads. Of around 41,000 distinct CDR3 sequences listed, less than 15% are singletons. V lost 0 bases and J lost 0; bases outside the gene matches: 10. Germline CDR1 DFQATT, CDR2 SNEGSKA (reference sequence). The CDR3 runs 17 residues. This clonotype showed up many times. This TCR was sampled from a donor aged 40 or over with multiple myeloma. The gene calls are TRBV20-1 and TRBJ1-2, with 7 nucleotides matching TRBD1. Source material: a population of CD138-negative cells sorted from bone marrow. CDR3 bases: TGCAGTGCTAGAGAGACAGGGCAGTTCGACTCTAACTATGGCTACACCTTC. Translation gives CSARETGQFDSNYGYTF.